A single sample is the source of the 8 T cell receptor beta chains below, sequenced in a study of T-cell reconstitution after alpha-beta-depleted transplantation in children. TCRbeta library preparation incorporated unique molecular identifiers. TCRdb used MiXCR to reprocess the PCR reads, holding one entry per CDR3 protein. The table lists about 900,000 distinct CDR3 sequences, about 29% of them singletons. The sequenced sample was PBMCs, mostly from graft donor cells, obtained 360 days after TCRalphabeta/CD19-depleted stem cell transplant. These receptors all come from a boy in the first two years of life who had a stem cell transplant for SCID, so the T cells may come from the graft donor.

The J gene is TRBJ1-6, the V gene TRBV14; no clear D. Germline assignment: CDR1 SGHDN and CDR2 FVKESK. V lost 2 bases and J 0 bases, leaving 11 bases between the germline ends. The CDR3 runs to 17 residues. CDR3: CASSQRRDSSYNSPLHF. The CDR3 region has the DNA TGTGCCAGCAGCCAACGGAGGGATAGCTCCTATAATTCACCCCTCCACTTT.

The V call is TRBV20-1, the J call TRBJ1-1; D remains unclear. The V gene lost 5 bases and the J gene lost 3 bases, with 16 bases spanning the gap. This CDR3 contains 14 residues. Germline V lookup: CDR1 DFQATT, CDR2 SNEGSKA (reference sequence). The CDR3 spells CSAGIGLKDTEAFF. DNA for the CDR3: TGCAGTGCTGGGATCGGGCTCAAGGACACTGAAGCTTTCTTT.

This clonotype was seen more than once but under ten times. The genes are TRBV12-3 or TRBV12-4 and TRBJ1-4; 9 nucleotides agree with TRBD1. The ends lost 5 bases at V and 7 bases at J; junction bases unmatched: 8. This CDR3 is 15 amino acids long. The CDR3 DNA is TGTGCCAGCAGTGCTCACAGGGGGCAAAGTGAAAAACTGTTTTTT. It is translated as CASSAHRGQSEKLFF.

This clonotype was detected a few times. The CDR3: CATSPPARGYNEQFF. DNA of the CDR3: TGTGCCACGAGCCCCCCGGCCCGGGGCTACAATGAGCAGTTCTTC. The V and J genes are TRBV7-2 and TRBJ2-1; D is possibly TRBD2 (5 bases). The length of the CDR3 is 15 residues. The germline V gene encodes CDR1 SGHTA and CDR2 FQGNSA. Trimming removed 10 bases at V and 3 bases at J, with 19 bases between. The variable domain in full, with the rest retrieved from reference TRBV7-2 and TRBJ2-1, is GAGVSQSPSNKVTEKGKDVELRCDPISGHTALYWYRQSLGQGLEFLIYFQGNSAPDKSGLPSDRFSAERTGGSVSTLTIQRTQQEDSAVYLCATSPPARGYNEQFFGPGTRLTVL.

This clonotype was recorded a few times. The CDR3 DNA follows: TGTGCCAGCAGCCGAGGCGCGGTTGTTGGGGGAAACACCATATATTTT. Protein product: CASSRGAVVGGNTIYF. The rearrangement joins TRBV6-1 to TRBJ1-3; D unclear. This CDR3 is 16 amino acids long. From germline, CDR1 is MNHNS and CDR2 SASEGT. Trimming took 6 bases from V and 4 from J, leaving 19 bases between them.

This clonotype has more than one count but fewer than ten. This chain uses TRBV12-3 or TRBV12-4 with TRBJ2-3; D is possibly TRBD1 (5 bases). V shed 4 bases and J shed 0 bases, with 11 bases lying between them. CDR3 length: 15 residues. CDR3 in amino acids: CASSSSGYSTDTQYF. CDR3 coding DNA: TGTGCCAGCAGTTCGTCAGGGTATAGCACAGATACGCAGTATTTT.

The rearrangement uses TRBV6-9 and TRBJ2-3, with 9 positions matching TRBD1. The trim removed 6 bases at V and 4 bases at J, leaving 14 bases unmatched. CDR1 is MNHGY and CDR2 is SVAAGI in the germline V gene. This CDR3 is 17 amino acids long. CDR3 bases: TGTGCCAGCAGCCCCGAAGGACAGGGGCGGGTTGCAGATACGCAGTATTTT. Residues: CASSPEGQGRVADTQYF.

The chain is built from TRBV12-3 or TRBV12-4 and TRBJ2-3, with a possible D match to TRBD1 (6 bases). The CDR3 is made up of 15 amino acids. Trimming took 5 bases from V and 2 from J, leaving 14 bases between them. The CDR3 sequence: CASSPWTAFTDTQYF. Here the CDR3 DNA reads TGTGCCAGCAGTCCTTGGACAGCTTTCACAGATACGCAGTATTTT.